A single sample is the source of the 27 T cell receptor beta chains below, sequenced in a study of T cells expressing NK-cell markers. Following a re-call of the 5' RACE reads, TCRdb has one entry per CDR3 protein and lacks DNA. The data show about 460,000 distinct CDR3 sequences, and the top ten clones hold 1.4% to 1.5%. Specimen: blood T cells: a sorted CD56 or NKG2C T cell subset, CD4+ or CD8+ T cells, or bulk PBMC T cells (not recorded which). These receptors were collected from a woman aged 50 to 65 in good health.

This chain uses TRBV12-3 or TRBV12-4 with TRBJ2-1; the D call of TRBD2 rests on TCRdb alone, since no DNA is present to check it. This CDR3 region has 16 residues. CDR3 loop: CASSVRTSGRKDEQFF.

V is TRBV6-4 and J is TRBJ1-5; TCRdb returns TRBD1, unconfirmable since there is no DNA. CDR1 and CDR2 from the germline V gene are MRHNA and SNTAGT. The CDR3 consists of 13 residues. The CDR3 reads CARPDRDSQPQHF.

This chain joins TRBV21-1 and TRBJ2-5; TCRdb proposes TRBD2, but this gene call is untestable without DNA. TRBV21-1 corresponds to a pseudogene. The length of the CDR3 is 15 residues. CDR3 in amino acids: CASSKGTGGAETQYF.

The chain is built from TRBV20-1 and TRBJ1-4. The CDR3 has 13 amino acids. Germline V gives CDR1 DFQATT, CDR2 SNEGSKA (reference sequence). CDR3: CSAQDSFGEKLFF.

The chain combines TRBV9 with TRBJ1-1. Looked up from germline, CDR1 is SGDLS and CDR2 is YYNGEE. CDR3 length equals 15 residues. CDR3 loop: CASSVGSDPASEAFF.

V usage is TRBV7-8 and J usage is TRBJ2-5; TCRdb selects TRBD2, and the lack of DNA leaves this call unchecked. Germline values: CDR1 SGHVS, CDR2 FQNEAQ. The CDR3 sequence is 14 residues long. The CDR3: CASSLKAGAETQYF.

The chain joins TRBV2 to TRBJ2-5; TCRdb's assignment of TRBD1 cannot be checked, as there is no DNA. The CDR3 runs 12 residues. Germline V lookup: CDR1 SNHLY, CDR2 FYNNEI. CDR3 in amino acids: CASSGQLASQYF.

The chain joins TRBV20-1 to TRBJ2-5; no DNA is available, so the TRBD1 call from TCRdb remains unchecked. Germline V gives CDR1 DFQATT, CDR2 SNEGSKA (reference sequence). The CDR3 is 14 residues long. The chain's CDR3 is CSATDTGRVETQYF.

The genes are TRBV25-1 and TRBJ2-1; TCRdb's D gene call, TRBD2, goes unchecked for lack of DNA. This CDR3 contains 13 residues. Per the germline V gene, CDR1 is MGHDK and CDR2 is SYGVNS. The chain's CDR3 is CASRLAGGNEQFF.

The rearrangement uses TRBV2 and TRBJ2-7; as DNA is missing, the TRBD1 call by TCRdb cannot be tested. The CDR3 consists of 11 residues. Germline lookup yields CDR1 SNHLY and CDR2 FYNNEI. CDR3 residues: CASRWGVEQYF.

This sequence joins TRBV4-2 and TRBJ2-2; TCRdb designates TRBD2, a call that cannot be tested without DNA. Germline V CDR1 and CDR2: LGHNA, YNFKEQ. The CDR3 is 18 residues long. The CDR3 region is CASSQVAPGTSHTGELFF.

This chain links TRBV10-3 with TRBJ2-1. There are 12 residues in the CDR3. CDR1 ENHRY and CDR2 SYGVKD come from the germline V gene. The CDR3 reads CATGIITNEQFF.

The chain joins TRBV3-1 to TRBJ2-7; there is no DNA to check the TCRdb D call of TRBD1. In germline, CDR1 is LGHDT, CDR2 YNNKEL (reference sequence). The CDR3 loop spans 14 amino acids. The CDR3 loop is CASSLPGATVEQYF.

This rearrangement joins TRBV28 to TRBJ2-3; the TCRdb call, TRBD1, lacks DNA for checking. The CDR3 sequence is 15 residues long. Germline V gene sequence: CDR1 MDHEN, CDR2 SYDVKM. The CDR3 is CASRAPGPSIDTQYF.

This rearrangement joins TRBV29-1 to TRBJ2-4; TCRdb designates TRBD1, a call that cannot be tested without DNA. The CDR3 has 13 amino acids. Germline loops: CDR1 SQVTM, CDR2 ANQGSEA. CDR3: CSVGGTAKNIQYF. Supplemented by reference TRBV29-1 and TRBJ2-4, the full variable domain reads SAVISQKPSRDICQRGTSLTIQCQVDSQVTMMFWYRQQPGQSLTLIATANQGSEATYESGFVIDKFPISRPNLTFSTLTVSNMSPEDSSIYLCSVGGTAKNIQYFGAGTRLSVL.

The chain combines TRBV3-1 with TRBJ2-7. CDR1 is LGHDT and CDR2 is YNNKEL in the germline V gene (reference sequence). The CDR3 spans 15 residues. CDR3 amino acids: CASSQEGWGTGEQYF.

The rearrangement uses TRBV27 and TRBJ1-2; TCRdb's D call of TRBD1 is untestable without DNA. The CDR3 sequence is 15 residues long. Germline CDR1 is MNHEY and CDR2 is SMNVEV (reference sequence). The CDR3 sequence: CASSLTGAIYFGYTF.

The chain uses TRBV6-2 or TRBV6-3 and TRBJ2-1; TCRdb selects TRBD2, and the lack of DNA leaves this call unchecked. CDR3 size: 17 residues. Germline-derived CDR1 and CDR2 are MNHEY and SVGEGT. The CDR3 sequence: CASSYPLASGRRNEQFF.

The chain couples TRBV6-2 or TRBV6-3 to TRBJ1-4; with no DNA, the TCRdb D assignment of TRBD1 cannot be verified. The germline gives CDR1 MNHEY, CDR2 SVGEGT. CDR3 size: 14 residues. CDR3 amino acids: CASRRQGKNEKLFF.

The V call is TRBV12-3 or TRBV12-4, the J call TRBJ1-2; TCRdb picks TRBD1, but there is no DNA to check that call. The CDR3 runs 18 residues. The CDR3: CASSTLTPGTDLHYGYTF.

The chain employs TRBV11-2 and TRBJ1-2; TCRdb calls TRBD1, which cannot be checked without DNA. Germline V lookup: CDR1 SGHAT, CDR2 FQNNGV. The CDR3 sequence is 14 residues long. The CDR3 loop is CASSRTGGPYGYTF.

The rearrangement links TRBV20-1 to TRBJ2-2; TCRdb outputs TRBD1, but without DNA this stays unchecked. Germline values: CDR1 DFQATT, CDR2 SNEGSKA (reference sequence). There are 16 residues in the CDR3. CDR3 in amino acids: CSAEHPGQGPTGELFF.

The chain is built from TRBV20-1 and TRBJ2-3; lacking DNA, the TRBD2 call made by TCRdb goes unchecked. Germline values: CDR1 DFQATT, CDR2 SNEGSKA (reference sequence). This CDR3 is 20 amino acids long. The chain's CDR3 is CSARPRKLAGSPEGTDTQYF.

The J gene is TRBJ1-4, the V gene TRBV12-3 or TRBV12-4; TCRdb lists TRBD1, though no DNA is available to test this call. The CDR3 is 17 amino acids. The CDR3 loop is CASSLGGGTAINEKLFF.

The rearrangement joins TRBV6-1 to TRBJ2-3; TCRdb outputs TRBD2, but without DNA this stays unchecked. Germline loops: CDR1 MNHNS, CDR2 SASEGT. The CDR3 totals 17 residues. The CDR3 loop is CASSEMGLAGGTDTQYF.

The rearrangement uses TRBV12-3 or TRBV12-4 and TRBJ2-2; TCRdb indicates TRBD2, and absent DNA this call remains unverified. CDR3 length equals 15 residues. The CDR3 spells CASRSLAPRTGELFF.

The gene calls are TRBV20-1 and TRBJ1-2. Germline values: CDR1 DFQATT, CDR2 SNEGSKA (reference sequence). The CDR3 spans 12 residues. The CDR3 protein is CSASSGNYGYTF.